This is a list of T cell receptor beta chains from one sample in a study of neurological immune-mediated disorders. TCRdb used MiXCR to reprocess the 5' RACE reads, holding one entry per CDR3 protein. Counted here are tens of thousands of distinct CDR3 sequences, 3% to 3.5% occurring once; the ten biggest clones make up approximately 5.8%. The sequencing input was PBMCs. The receptors here all came from a man aged 35-49 years with multiple sclerosis. The CDR3 runs from the conserved cysteine through the conserved F or W. The D gene is left open where the match is weak. The size of a clone is reported for some rows only, either as once, few or many, or as a class for expanded clones.

TRBJ2-7 many TRBV20-1 TRBD1 TGCAGTGCTAGCGACAGGGGCTACGAGCAGTACTTC CSASDRGYEQYF
TRBJ1-2 many TRBV3-1 . TGTGCCAGCAGCCAAGACGTGGGCGCTAATGGCTACACCTTC CASSQDVGANGYTF
TRBJ1-6 . TRBV6-6 TRBD1 TGTGCCAGCAGACCACACGACAGGGACAATTCACCCCTCAACTTT CASRPHDRDNSPLNF
TRBJ2-7 many TRBV20-1 TRBD2 TGCAGTGCTAGTCGTACTAGCGGGGGGCCCCGCGAGCAGTACTTC CSASRTSGGPREQYF
TRBJ2-1 many TRBV14 . TGTGCCAGCAGCCAAGTCTGGGGTAGTACGGGGCATGAGCAGTTCTTC CASSQVWGSTGHEQFF
TRBJ1-2 many TRBV12-3/TRBV12-4 TRBD1 TGTGCCAGCAGCTTGGGACAGCAGACGCCGAACTATGGCTACACCTTC CASSLGQQTPNYGYTF
TRBJ1-1 many TRBV7-3 . TGTGCCAGCAGCTCCGGAATGAACACTGAAGCTTTCTTT CASSSGMNTEAFF
TRBJ2-5 many TRBV6-5 TRBD2 TGTGCCAGCAGTCCACGACTAGCCATTGAGACCCAGTACTTC CASSPRLAIETQYF
TRBJ2-1 many TRBV6-5 . TGTGCCAGCAGTTATAGTTCCCACAATGAGCAGTTCTTC CASSYSSHNEQFF
TRBJ1-5 many TRBV6-5 . TGTGCCAGCAGTTACTCTCGGGAGAGCAATCAGCCCCAGCATTTT CASSYSRESNQPQHF
TRBJ2-4 medium-sized TRBV4-1 . TGCGCCAGCAGCCAAGATCCGGGTACTGCCGGGGGCAAAAACATTCAGTACTTC CASSQDPGTAGGKNIQYF
TRBJ2-6 many TRBV4-1 . TGCGCCAGCAGCCAGCCGGCGGCCAACGTCCTGACTTTC CASSQPAANVLTF
TRBJ2-3 many TRBV11-2 TRBD2 TGTGCCAGCAGCTCCCCGGGACTAGCGGGGGGGGGCACAGATACGCAGTATTTT CASSSPGLAGGGTDTQYF
TRBJ1-5 many TRBV29-1 . TGCAGCGTTGTCGGAGCTGATAGCAATCAGCCCCAGCATTTT CSVVGADSNQPQHF
TRBJ1-5 . TRBV6-5 TRBD1 TGTGCCAGCAGTGCACGCGGACAGGGAAGTCGTCAGCCCCAGAATTTT CASSARGQGSRQPQNF
TRBJ2-7 many TRBV20-1 TRBD2 TGCAGTGCTAGTAGGTTAACTAGCGGGTCCTACGAGCAGTACTTC CSASRLTSGSYEQYF
TRBJ1-5 many TRBV6-5 . TGTGCCAGCAGCTCGAGTCGGGTTTCCTTTAATCAGCCCCAGCATTTT CASSSSRVSFNQPQHF
TRBJ2-2 many TRBV2 . TGTGCCAGCGTACAGGGGAACACCGGGGAGCTGTTTTTT CASVQGNTGELFF
TRBJ2-7 many TRBV10-3 TRBD1 TGTGCCACCAATGGGGACAGGGATCCTTACGAGCAGTACTTC CATNGDRDPYEQYF
TRBJ2-6 many TRBV7-7 . TGTGCTAGCAGCCCAAGTTCCCCCGGGACGGTTGGGGCCAACGTCCTGACTTTC CASSPSSPGTVGANVLTF
TRBJ1-4 many TRBV24-1 TRBD1 TGTGCCACCAGTGCCGGGACAGGGGGCTATGAAAAACTGTTTTTT CATSAGTGGYEKLFF
TRBJ2-5 many TRBV12-3/TRBV12-4 . TGTGCCAGCAGTCGGACACAGGGCCTTCAAGAGACCCAGTACTTC CASSRTQGLQETQYF
TRBJ2-3 many TRBV24-1 TRBD1 TGTGCCACCAGTGATCCGGACAGGGAGGGCACAGATACGCAGTATTTT CATSDPDREGTDTQYF
TRBJ2-6 many TRBV10-3 . TGTGCCACCCTACCAACAGGAACTGGGGCCAACGTCCTGACTTTC CATLPTGTGANVLTF
TRBJ2-1 . TRBV7-9 . TGTGCCAGCAGCCCTGACCCTGCATACAATGAGCAGTTCTTC CASSPDPAYNEQFF
TRBJ1-2 . TRBV24-1 TRBD1 TGTGCCACCAGTGACATGGGACAGGACTATGGCTACACCTTC CATSDMGQDYGYTF
TRBJ1-1 few TRBV12-3/TRBV12-4 . TGTGCCAGCGTCAGGCTACAGACGAACACTGAAGCTTTCTTT CASVRLQTNTEAFF
TRBJ2-7 many TRBV5-1 TRBD1 TGCGCCAGCAGCTTGGCCGGACAGGGTATCTACGAGCAGTACTTC CASSLAGQGIYEQYF
TRBJ2-5 few TRBV29-1 TRBD2 TGCAGCGTTGCCCAAGGCACTAGCGGGGGAGGGGTAGAGACCCAGTACTTC CSVAQGTSGGGVETQYF
TRBJ2-2 many TRBV9 . TGTGCCAGCAGCGTAGTTCGAGGGGAGCTGTTTTTT CASSVVRGELFF
TRBJ2-3 few TRBV2 TRBD2 TGTGCCAGCAGTGGGAGACTAGCCCTCGCAGATACGCAGTATTTT CASSGRLALADTQYF
TRBJ1-2 many TRBV30 TRBD1 TGTGCCTGGATTAACAACCGGGACAGGGGGCGGCATCTATTCTATGGCTACACCTTC CAWINNRDRGRHLFYGYTF
TRBJ1-6 few TRBV10-3 . TGTGCCACGAACCCCGGCCAGGGCGGATCACCCCTCAACTTT CATNPGQGGSPLNF
TRBJ2-1 many TRBV5-1 TRBD2 TGCGCCAGCAGCCCTCTAGCGGGGGGGCCGGGTGAGCAGTTCTTC CASSPLAGGPGEQFF
TRBJ2-1 many TRBV6-5 . TGTGCCAGCAGTAGGACTCTAAACAATGAGCAGTTCTTC CASSRTLNNEQFF
TRBJ2-1 many TRBV5-5 TRBD1 TGTGCCAGCAGCTTGGACAGGGGGTTGTACAATGAGCAGTTCTTC CASSLDRGLYNEQFF